Below are 29 T cell receptor beta chains sequenced from a single sample in a study of molecular identifiers for immune sequencing clone quantification. TCRdb independently ran MiXCR on the PCR reads; one entry per CDR3 protein. The sample holds almost 20,000 distinct CDR3 sequences; roughly 20% are singletons and the top ten take around 6%. The sequenced sample consisted of naive CD8+ T cells from blood, with Jurkat cell RNA spiked in. Subset noted: FACS-sorted CD8+CD4-CCR7+CD45RA+ naive T cells. All receptors derive from a human donor in good health. Some libraries in this study had Jurkat cell RNA spiked in.

This rearrangement joins TRBV7-9 to TRBJ2-1; the match to TRBD2 covers 10 bases. V was pared by 4 bases and J by 6 bases, with 18 bases of the junction left unmatched. The CDR3 length is 19 residues. Germline values: CDR1 SEHNR, CDR2 FQNEAQ (reference sequence). CDR3 sequence (DNA): TGTGCCAGCAGCTCAGCGGGAGGGCCTGGTGTTCGAGGTTCCAATGAGCAGTTCTTC. It yields the protein CASSSAGGPGVRGSNEQFF. Looking up the rest from reference TRBV7-9 and TRBJ2-1 gives the full variable domain: DTGVSQNPRHKITKRGQNVTFRCDPISEHNRLYWYRQTLGQGPEFLTYFQNEAQLEKSRLLSDRFSAERPKGSFSTLEIQRTEQGDSAMYLCASSSAGGPGVRGSNEQFFGPGTRLTVL.

At least ten counts were recorded for this clonotype. The rearrangement uses TRBV28 and TRBJ2-7; TRBD2 agrees at 8 bases. The ends lost 7 bases at V and 3 bases at J; junction bases unmatched: 17. This CDR3 spans 17 amino acids. Germline V gives CDR1 MDHEN, CDR2 SYDVKM. The CDR3 bases are TGTGCCAGCATAAACGGGGACTTAGCGGGGATCCGCTACGAGCAGTACTTC. This translates into CASINGDLAGIRYEQYF.

In its sample, this clonotype was seen a few times. The V gene is TRBV7-8, the J gene TRBJ2-5; 9 nucleotides line up with TRBD1. Germline values: CDR1 SGHVS, CDR2 FQNEAQ. The junction had 2 bases not matched to a gene; V was cut back by 5 bases and J by 1 base. The CDR3 sequence is 14 residues long. CDR3 nucleotide sequence: TGTGCCAGCAGCAGACAGGGGGGCCAAGAGACCCAGTACTTC. Encoded protein: CASSRQGGQETQYF.

This clonotype was seen ten or more times. The chain uses TRBV28 and TRBJ2-2; 7 bases fit TRBD2. Germline lookup yields CDR1 MDHEN and CDR2 SYDVKM. V lost 3 bases to trimming and J lost 6 bases; unmatched junction nucleotides: 1. CDR3 length: 13 amino acids. CDR3 nucleotide sequence: TGTGCCAGCAGTTTGGGGGGGGCCGGGGAGCTGTTTTTT. This codes for CASSLGGAGELFF.

Many counts were recorded for this clonotype. The rearrangement links TRBV28 to TRBJ2-4; tentatively, D is TRBD1 or TRBD2 (6 bases each). Germline V gene sequence: CDR1 MDHEN, CDR2 SYDVKM. Trimming took 1 base from V and 0 from J, leaving 19 bases between them. CDR3 length equals 19 residues. This CDR3 reads CASSLYRRGMGLAKNIQYF. CDR3 in DNA: TGTGCCAGCAGTTTATATCGCAGGGGTATGGGACTAGCCAAAAACATTCAGTACTTC.

This clonotype came up many times. V is TRBV7-2 and J is TRBJ2-7, with D maybe TRBD2 (7 bases). The CDR3 runs 15 residues. V shed 1 base and J shed 4 bases, with 14 bases lying between them. Per the germline V gene, CDR1 is SGHTA and CDR2 is FQGNSA. The CDR3 is CASSLVVGGGYEQYF. DNA for the CDR3: TGTGCCAGCAGCTTAGTCGTGGGAGGGGGGTACGAGCAGTACTTC.

With regard to this clonotype: Germline is not matched at one junction end, which may reflect a read error. The V gene is TRBV19, the J gene TRBJ2-7, with 7 bases that match TRBD2. Per germline, CDR1 LNHDA and CDR2 SQIVND (reference sequence). There are 14 residues in the CDR3. The CDR3 region is CASSMGTTLYEQYF. The CDR3 nucleotides are TGTGCCAGCAGTATGGGGACTACTCTCTACGAGCAGTACTTC.

This clonotype was seen at least ten times. The chain recombines TRBV5-5 with TRBJ2-5; D is unclear. In germline, CDR1 is SGHKS, CDR2 YYEKEE (reference sequence). CDR3 size: 14 residues. V lost 2 bases to trimming and J lost 3 bases, with 11 bases between them. Written as DNA, the CDR3 is TGTGCCAGCAGCTTCTGGAACAGCGAAGAGACCCAGTACTTC. This translates into CASSFWNSEETQYF.

This clonotype was recorded only once. The genes are TRBV15 and TRBJ2-7; D ambiguous. In germline, CDR1 is LNHNV, CDR2 YYDKDF (reference sequence). V was cut by 3 bases and J by 7 bases, with 7 bases left in between. This CDR3 is built from 11 residues. For the CDR3, the DNA is TGTGCCACCAGCAGCCTAGGAGAGCAGTACTTC. Protein sequence: CATSSLGEQYF.

There are many counts of this clonotype. The V call is TRBV7-6, the J call TRBJ2-7; D is undetermined. CDR1 SGHVS and CDR2 FNYEAQ come from the germline V gene. The ends were cut back, 1 base at V and 2 bases at J, with 9 bases in the middle. This CDR3 region has 14 residues. In nucleotides, the CDR3 is TGTGCCAGCAGCTTAGGTTCAGGTACCTACGAGCAGTACTTC. Protein: CASSLGSGTYEQYF.

This clonotype was counted at least ten times. The V and J genes are TRBV12-3 or TRBV12-4 and TRBJ2-7, with a possible D match to TRBD2 (6 bases). There are 12 residues in the CDR3. Trimming took off 2 bases at V and 5 bases at J, with 7 bases between the two ends. The CDR3 DNA sequence: TGTGCCAGCAGTTTATGGGGGGACGAGCAGTACTTC. Its protein is CASSLWGDEQYF.

In its sample, this clonotype was seen a few times. This chain joins TRBV4-3 and TRBJ1-2; perhaps TRBD1 as D (5 bases). This CDR3 spans 17 amino acids. V lost 0 bases to trimming and J lost 3 bases, with 17 bases between them. In germline, CDR1 is LGHNA, CDR2 YSLEER. This CDR3 is CASSQEMEGARYYGYTF. In DNA, the CDR3 is TGCGCCAGCAGCCAAGAGATGGAAGGGGCACGGTACTATGGCTACACCTTC.

The table lists this clonotype with many counts. The chain has TRBV7-2 and TRBJ2-7; the D gene is possibly TRBD1 (6 bases). The CDR3 contains 15 residues. The ends were cut back, 1 base at V and 1 base at J, with 11 bases in the middle. Germline V CDR1 and CDR2: SGHTA, FQGNSA. CDR3 nucleotides: TGTGCCAGCAGCTTAGTCCCAACAGGGTCCTACGAGCAGTACTTC. As protein: CASSLVPTGSYEQYF.

This clonotype is judged medium-sized (0.01 to 0.1%). This chain connects TRBV12-3 or TRBV12-4 to TRBJ1-5; D gene unclear. This CDR3 contains 14 residues. V lost 6 bases, J lost 9 bases, and 18 bases lay in between. CDR3 sequence reads: CASSLKLGVRPQHF. In DNA form, the CDR3 reads TGTGCCAGCAGCTTAAAGCTCGGGGTGAGGCCCCAGCATTTT.

The chain joins TRBV4-1 to TRBJ2-7; D may be TRBD2 (5 bases). The CDR3 sequence is 13 residues long. The germline gives CDR1 MGHRA, CDR2 YSYEKL. V gave up 3 bases and J gave up 1 base, with 7 bases separating them. CDR3 nucleotide sequence: TGCGCCAGCAGCCATAGGGAGTCCTACGAGCAGTACTTC. Its protein is CASSHRESYEQYF.

The sample holds a few counts of this clonotype. This chain connects TRBV14 to TRBJ2-4, with D unclear. Trimming stripped 2 bases from V and 6 bases from J, with 8 bases between. The CDR3 is 13 residues long. Germline values: CDR1 SGHDN, CDR2 FVKESK. In DNA, the CDR3 is TGTGCCAGCAGCCAATGGACGGGAAACATTCAGTACTTC. Translating it yields CASSQWTGNIQYF.

This clonotype turned up a few times. The chain has TRBV18 and TRBJ2-1, with D perhaps matching TRBD2 (6 bases). The CDR3 extends over 14 amino acids. The V end was cut by 3 bases, the J end by 7 bases, with 13 bases between. Germline CDR1 KGHSH, CDR2 LQKENI. This chain's CDR3 is CASSPELAYNEQFF. The CDR3, as DNA: TGTGCCAGCTCACCCGAGCTAGCGTATAATGAGCAGTTCTTC. The full variable domain, with the rest looked up from reference TRBV18 and TRBJ2-1, is NAGVMQNPRHLVRRRGQEARLRCSPMKGHSHVYWYRQLPEEGLKFMVYLQKENIIDESGMPKERFSAEFPKEGPSILRIQQVVRGDSAAYFCASSPELAYNEQFFGPGTRLTVL.

This clonotype appeared many times. The gene calls are TRBV24-1 and TRBJ2-1, with a weak D call TRBD2 (6 bases). CDR3 size: 13 residues. Trimming left V 7 bases short and J 7 bases short, with 13 bases between. CDR1 KGHDR and CDR2 SFDVKD come from the germline V gene. CDR3 residues: CATRNGGFNEQFF. In DNA form, the CDR3 reads TGTGCCACCAGGAATGGGGGGTTTAATGAGCAGTTCTTC.

This clonotype was counted only a few times. The rearrangement uses TRBV28 and TRBJ2-5; D ambiguous. CDR3 length equals 13 residues. Germline V lookup: CDR1 MDHEN, CDR2 SYDVKM. The V end was cut by 3 bases, the J end by 5 bases, with 10 bases between. The CDR3 sequence: CASSFPVQETQYF. The CDR3 nucleotides read TGTGCCAGCAGTTTTCCGGTTCAGGAGACCCAGTACTTC. Supplemented by reference TRBV28 and TRBJ2-5, the full variable domain reads DVKVTQSSRYLVKRTGEKVFLECVQDMDHENMFWYRQDPGLGLRLIYFSYDVKMKEKGDIPEGYSVSREKKERFSLILESASTNQTSMYLCASSFPVQETQYFGPGTRLLVL.

Ten or more counts support this clonotype. The J gene is TRBJ1-1, the V gene TRBV11-2; 11 bases line up with TRBD1. The germline CDR1 and CDR2 sequences are SGHAT and FQNNGV. CDR3 length equals 15 residues. V dropped 6 bases and J dropped 6; count of bases not matched to a gene: 9. The CDR3 sequence is CASSFPGQGDSEAFF. The CDR3 bases are TGTGCCAGCAGTTTTCCGGGACAGGGGGACTCTGAAGCTTTCTTT.

At least ten counts were recorded for this clonotype. The rearrangement links TRBV4-3 to TRBJ2-2, with 8 bases matching TRBD2. J lost 6 bases, V lost 0 bases, and 9 bases had no gene match. Germline lookup yields CDR1 LGHNA and CDR2 YSLEER. The CDR3 covers 17 residues. CDR3 in amino acids: CASSQDGSRAGAGELFF. Here the CDR3 DNA reads TGCGCCAGCAGCCAAGATGGAAGTAGAGCGGGGGCCGGGGAGCTGTTTTTT.

This clonotype occurred many times. The V gene is TRBV7-2, the J gene TRBJ2-7; D call uncertain. In germline, CDR1 is SGHTA, CDR2 FQGNSA. Trimming removed 4 bases from V and 2 bases from J, with 6 bases in between. CDR3 length: 12 amino acids. The CDR3 nucleotides are TGTGCCAGCAGCTCTGACACCTACGAGCAGTACTTC. Protein product: CASSSDTYEQYF.

There are many counts of this clonotype. The V call is TRBV27, the J call TRBJ1-1; weak D call: TRBD1 (5 bases). V dropped 5 bases and J dropped 3 bases, with 22 bases sitting between them. This CDR3 has 17 residues. Germline CDR1 is MNHEY and CDR2 is SMNVEV (reference sequence). CDR3 residues: CASSPLDWDERDTEAFF. Written as DNA, the CDR3 is TGTGCCAGCAGTCCTTTAGACTGGGACGAAAGGGACACTGAAGCTTTCTTT.

This clonotype occurred many times. V gene TRBV28 combines with J gene TRBJ2-3; 7 bases map to TRBD2. V trimming: 2 bases; J trimming: 4 bases; junction bases outside the gene matches: 9. Germline assignment: CDR1 MDHEN and CDR2 SYDVKM. The length of the CDR3 is 16 residues. The CDR3 sequence is CASSLPGLVAADTQYF. CDR3 nucleotides: TGTGCCAGCAGTTTACCTGGACTAGTCGCCGCAGATACGCAGTATTTT.

The genes are TRBV20-1 and TRBJ2-2; D gene uncertain. Trimming removed 5 bases at V and 2 bases at J, with 3 bases between. CDR1 DFQATT and CDR2 SNEGSKA come from the germline V gene (reference sequence). The CDR3 covers 11 residues. The DNA for the CDR3 is TGCAGTGCTGACAACACCGGGGAGCTGTTTTTT. It translates to CSADNTGELFF.

This clonotype rates as medium-sized. The chain links TRBV20-1 to TRBJ1-1; the D is unclear. Germline loops: CDR1 DFQATT, CDR2 SNEGSKA (reference sequence). The CDR3 sequence is 10 residues long. V lost 5 bases and J lost 1, with 2 bases in between. The CDR3 spells CSAPNTEAFF. CDR3 nucleotides: TGCAGTGCTCCGAACACTGAAGCTTTCTTT.

This clonotype was seen repeatedly, ten times or more. The V and J genes are TRBV7-9 and TRBJ1-1, with a possible D match to TRBD1 (5 bases). V was cut by 5 bases and J by 5 bases, with 9 bases left in between. This CDR3 is built from 12 residues. Germline lookup yields CDR1 SEHNR and CDR2 FQNEAQ (reference sequence). The CDR3 DNA reads as TGTGCCAGCAGCCCCCCAGGGACTGAAGCTTTCTTT. Amino acids: CASSPPGTEAFF.

This clonotype was seen many times. The V and J genes are TRBV20-1 and TRBJ1-5; 8 nucleotides align to TRBD1. V shed 2 bases and J 1 base; nucleotides not matched to a gene: 4. Germline CDR1 DFQATT, CDR2 SNEGSKA (reference sequence). The CDR3 sequence is 15 residues long. The CDR3 loop reads CSARPGDRSNQPQHF. CDR3 nucleotide sequence: TGCAGTGCTAGACCCGGGGACAGGAGCAATCAGCCCCAGCATTTT.

This clonotype was seen ten or more times. The chain links TRBV27 to TRBJ1-5, with 9 bases lining up with TRBD1. Germline CDR1 reads MNHEY; CDR2 reads SMNVEV (reference sequence). The V gene end was trimmed by 5 bases and the J gene end by 4 bases; junction bases not matched to a gene: 3. This CDR3 region has 14 residues. Here the CDR3 reads CASSLQGANQPQHF. CDR3 sequence (DNA): TGTGCCAGCAGTCTACAGGGGGCAAATCAGCCCCAGCATTTT.